The 29 T cell receptor beta chains presented below share a single source sample, sequenced in a study of cytomegalovirus exposure and HLA in healthy donors. PCR primers comprised 60 Vbeta and 13 Jbeta primers. The data were produced by immunoSEQ multiplex PCR, yet TCRdb's version contains in-frame clones alone and is incomplete. This table has about 89,000 clones, roughly four fifths appearing once. Sequencing input: PBMCs. These receptors all stem from a female donor in good health and CMV-seropositive.

CDR3 nucleotide sequence: TGCGCCAGCAGTGCCTCCGAGGCCCCTCAACTAGGCGAGCAGTACTTC. Its protein product is CASSASEAPQLGEQYF. This sequence joins TRBV10-1 and TRBJ2-7; D perhaps matches TRBD2 (5 bases). The length of the CDR3 is 16 residues. The germline V and J ends were trimmed by 4 bases and 6 bases, with 22 bases remaining between them. Germline lookup yields CDR1 WNHNN and CDR2 SYGVQD (reference sequence).

The CDR3 region has the DNA TGTGCCAGCAGCTTAGATATAGCGGGAGTCGCCGGGGAGCTGTTTTTT. It is translated as CASSLDIAGVAGELFF. V gene TRBV11-2 combines with J gene TRBJ2-2; 9 nucleotides agree with TRBD2. The CDR3 is 16 residues long. Germline values: CDR1 SGHAT, CDR2 FQNNGV. V trimming: 0 bases; J trimming: 6 bases; junction bases outside the gene matches: 5.

This clone has just a few counts. V is TRBV7-6 and J is TRBJ2-2; 7 bases match TRBD1. From germline, CDR1 is SGHVS and CDR2 FNYEAQ. The ends lost 10 bases at V and 5 bases at J; junction bases unmatched: 19. The length of the CDR3 is 17 residues. The DNA of the CDR3 is TGTGCCACCTCGTCCCTCACAGGGGCCTTGGGGACCGGGGAGCTGTTTTTT. This codes for CATSSLTGALGTGELFF.

The chain is built from TRBV4-1 and TRBJ2-5; 14 bases line up with TRBD2. Germline lookup yields CDR1 MGHRA and CDR2 YSYEKL. The V gene end was trimmed by 4 bases and the J gene end by 3 bases; junction bases not matched to a gene: 7. This CDR3 has 17 amino acids. The CDR3 here is CASSPRPGLAGEETQYF. In DNA, the CDR3 is TGCGCCAGCAGCCCCAGACCGGGACTAGCGGGGGAAGAGACCCAGTACTTC.

V gene TRBV6-5 combines with J gene TRBJ1-4; tentatively, D is TRBD1 (5 bases). This CDR3 has 15 residues. Per the germline V gene, CDR1 is MNHEY and CDR2 is SVGAGI. The V end lost 5 bases, the J end lost 8 bases, and 18 bases lay between the germline ends. DNA for the CDR3: TGTGCCAGCAGTCCACGACAGCGGGTCGGGGAAAAACTGTTTTTT. It encodes CASSPRQRVGEKLFF.

The chain combines TRBV15 with TRBJ2-1; 9 bases are shared with TRBD2. CDR3 length: 16 amino acids. Germline loops: CDR1 LNHNV, CDR2 YYDKDF (reference sequence). After removal of 3 bases from V and 9 bases from J, the junction contained 12 bases not matched to a gene. CDR3 bases: TGTGCCACCAGCAGTGGGGGACTAGCAGTCGGGAGTGAGCAGTTCTTC. Its translation is CATSSGGLAVGSEQFF.

The rearrangement joins TRBV29-1 to TRBJ1-1; 9 bases are a match to TRBD1. The CDR3 has 14 residues. Germline V gene lookup returns CDR1 SQVTM and CDR2 ANQGSEA. The V segment lost 6 bases and the J segment 6 bases; nucleotides outside the gene matches: 11. In DNA, the CDR3 is TGCAGCGTCGAGACAGGGGGTTCGGAAGCTGAAGCTTTCTTT. This gives the protein CSVETGGSEAEAFF.

V is TRBV6-5 and J is TRBJ1-2, with TRBD1 identical over 9 bases. The CDR3 extends over 14 amino acids. Germline values: CDR1 MNHEY, CDR2 SVGAGI. The V segment lost 6 bases and the J segment 2 bases; nucleotides outside the gene matches: 4. CDR3 sequence: CASRGTGLNYGYTF. The CDR3 coding sequence is TGTGCCAGCAGGGGGACAGGGTTGAACTATGGCTACACCTTC.

The V gene is TRBV6-1, the J gene TRBJ1-1; D is possibly TRBD1 (5 bases). From germline, CDR1 is MNHNS and CDR2 SASEGT. CDR3 length equals 14 residues. V lost 3 bases and J lost 5, with 13 bases in between. CDR3 sequence (DNA): TGTGCCAGCAGTGAGGGTCAGGGAAGAACTGAAGCTTTCTTT. The encoded protein is CASSEGQGRTEAFF.

J is TRBJ2-2 and V is TRBV6-4, with 10 bases fitting TRBD2. CDR3 length equals 15 residues. Per the germline V gene, CDR1 is MRHNA and CDR2 is SNTAGT. The V gene end was trimmed by 5 bases and the J gene end by 7 bases; junction bases not matched to a gene: 7. CDR3 coding DNA: TGTGCCAGCAGTCGGAGCGGGGGGGCCAACGGGGAGCTGTTTTTT. This codes for CASSRSGGANGELFF.

This sequence joins TRBV19 and TRBJ1-1; 9 nucleotides line up with TRBD1. The V and J ends lost 7 bases and 5 bases, in that order; junction bases with no gene match: 8. The CDR3 totals 14 residues. CDR1 is LNHDA and CDR2 is SQIVND in the germline V gene (reference sequence). This CDR3 reads CASNTGTGWTEAFF. The CDR3 region has the DNA TGTGCCAGTAATACCGGGACAGGGTGGACTGAAGCTTTCTTT.

The genes are TRBV6-6 and TRBJ2-6; D ambiguous. Looked up from germline, CDR1 is MNHNY and CDR2 is SVGAGI (reference sequence). The CDR3 extends over 14 amino acids. The V and J ends lost 7 bases and 5 bases respectively, with 12 bases between them. CDR3 sequence reads: CASTESLWANVLTF. CDR3 coding DNA: TGTGCCAGCACGGAGTCTCTCTGGGCCAACGTCCTGACTTTC.

The CDR3 bases are TGCGCCAGCAGCCAAGCCGGGACAGGTTTTCAAGATACGCAGTATTTT. This encodes CASSQAGTGFQDTQYF. The rearrangement joins TRBV4-1 to TRBJ2-3; 8 bases are shared with TRBD1. Trimming at V came to 1 base and at J to 5 bases, leaving 8 bases not matched to a gene. Germline CDR1 MGHRA, CDR2 YSYEKL. The CDR3 is 16 amino acids.

The chain uses TRBV7-9 and TRBJ2-1; 9 bases map to TRBD2. J gave up 4 bases and V 1 base, and 5 bases lay outside the gene matches. The CDR3 spans 16 residues. CDR1 is SEHNR and CDR2 is FQNEAQ in the germline V gene (reference sequence). CDR3 sequence: CASSLVGSGGYNEQFF. The CDR3 DNA sequence: TGTGCCAGCAGCTTAGTAGGGAGCGGGGGGTACAATGAGCAGTTCTTC.

The gene calls are TRBV7-9 and TRBJ1-4; 10 positions agree with TRBD1. The CDR3 length is 15 residues. Germline CDR1 is SEHNR and CDR2 is FQNEAQ (reference sequence). V shed 4 bases and J 6 bases; nucleotides not matched to a gene: 5. The CDR3 loop reads CASSSTGGFDEKLFF. Written as DNA, the CDR3 is TGTGCCAGCAGCTCGACAGGGGGCTTTGATGAAAAACTGTTTTTT. Full variable domain (rest looked up from reference TRBV7-9 and TRBJ1-4): DTGVSQNPRHKITKRGQNVTFRCDPISEHNRLYWYRQTLGQGPEFLTYFQNEAQLEKSRLLSDRFSAERPKGSFSTLEIQRTEQGDSAMYLCASSSTGGFDEKLFFGSGTQLSVL.

The rearrangement links TRBV2 to TRBJ2-1; possible D gene TRBD1, 5 bases. From germline, CDR1 is SNHLY and CDR2 FYNNEI. This CDR3 spans 14 amino acids. V lost 3 bases to trimming and J lost 3 bases, with 9 bases between them. The DNA for the CDR3 is TGTGCCAGCAGTGACAGGGTTGGCTACAATGAGCAGTTCTTC. Translated, it gives CASSDRVGYNEQFF.

The genes are TRBV5-1 and TRBJ2-1; D is ambiguous. The germline gives CDR1 SGHRS, CDR2 YFSETQ. V was clipped by 4 bases and J by 6 bases, with 17 bases between them. The CDR3 has 15 amino acids. CDR3 in DNA: TGCGCCAGCAGCCAAGGAGAAAACCTCTCCAATGAGCAGTTCTTC. Translated, it gives CASSQGENLSNEQFF.

This clone has just one count. This rearrangement joins TRBV28 to TRBJ1-5; TRBD1 matches 9 bases. The V segment lost 6 bases and the J segment 4 bases; nucleotides outside the gene matches: 10. This CDR3 comprises 16 residues. Germline values: CDR1 MDHEN, CDR2 SYDVKM. This chain's CDR3 is CASSQPGTGINQPQHF. CDR3 in DNA: TGTGCCAGCAGCCAACCGGGGACAGGGATTAATCAGCCCCAGCATTTT.

This clone was found a few times. J is TRBJ2-5 and V is TRBV6-1, with TRBD1 matching over 7 bases. The CDR3 is made up of 16 amino acids. The ends lost 3 bases at V and 1 base at J; junction bases unmatched: 8. Germline CDR1 and CDR2: MNHNS and SASEGT. As DNA, the CDR3 is TGTGCCAGCAGTGAGGCACTGGGGACAGTCCAAGAGACCCAGTACTTC. Its protein product is CASSEALGTVQETQYF.

J is TRBJ2-3 and V is TRBV5-1, with TRBD1 identical over 9 bases. The CDR3 length is 16 residues. CDR1 is SGHRS, CDR2 YFSETQ, per germline. Trimming at V came to 0 bases and at J to 4 bases, leaving 6 bases not matched to a gene. The CDR3 coding sequence is TGCGCCAGCAGCTTGGAGGGACAGGGAATGGCAGATACGCAGTATTTT. This encodes CASSLEGQGMADTQYF.

V is TRBV7-2 and J is TRBJ2-1; D might be TRBD2 (7 bases). CDR3 length: 15 residues. V was shortened by 5 bases and J by 6 bases, with 17 bases between the two germline ends. Germline CDR1 and CDR2: SGHTA and FQGNSA. CDR3 coding DNA: TGTGCCAGCAGCCGGGAGGTGGGGGCGCGCAATGAGCAGTTCTTC. Translation gives CASSREVGARNEQFF.

This clone was seen a single time. The chain has TRBV29-1 and TRBJ2-7, with D maybe TRBD1 (6 bases). Trimming stripped 7 bases from V and 5 bases from J, with 12 bases between. The CDR3 loop spans 11 amino acids. In germline, CDR1 is SQVTM, CDR2 ANQGSEA. CDR3 nucleotide sequence: TGCAGCGCGAAGGGGGACCACGAGCAGTACTTC. It yields the protein CSAKGDHEQYF.

The chain couples TRBV18 to TRBJ1-2; no clear D gene. The CDR3 extends over 11 amino acids. The germline V and J ends were trimmed by 2 bases and 6 bases, with 4 bases remaining between them. Germline V gene lookup returns CDR1 KGHSH and CDR2 LQKENI. The CDR3 DNA sequence: TGTGCCAGCTCACCAGAGGATGGCTACACCTTC. This translates into CASSPEDGYTF.

The rearrangement uses TRBV14 and TRBJ1-2; weak D call: TRBD1 (6 bases). Germline CDR1 and CDR2: SGHDN and FVKESK. The CDR3 runs 15 residues. V gave up 4 bases and J gave up 4 bases, with 16 bases separating them. This CDR3 reads CASSLISGTPYGYTF. In DNA, the CDR3 is TGTGCCAGCAGCCTTATTTCCGGGACACCCTATGGCTACACCTTC.

This rearrangement joins TRBV27 to TRBJ1-5, with D perhaps TRBD1 (5 bases). V lost 3 bases, J lost 6 bases, and 12 bases lay in between. CDR3 length: 14 residues. Germline lookup yields CDR1 MNHEY and CDR2 SMNVEV (reference sequence). The CDR3 protein is CASSFTGLGQPQHF. The DNA for the CDR3 is TGTGCCAGCAGTTTTACAGGCTTGGGTCAGCCCCAGCATTTT.

This chain links TRBV4-2 with TRBJ2-5, with D hard to call. The DNA end is more similar to TRBJ2-7, so the J call may be wrong. Germline CDR1 is LGHNA and CDR2 is YNFKEQ. The CDR3 is 12 residues long. The DNA of the CDR3 is TGTGCCGGCGTGGGCCGTCCCTACGAGCAGTACTTC. This codes for CAGVGRPYEQYF.

With respect to this clone: An end of the junction does not agree with germline; a read error may underlie this. The chain joins TRBV6-6 to TRBJ1-3; possibly TRBD1 for D (5 bases). The CDR3 is made up of 15 amino acids. CDR1 and CDR2 (germline): MNHNY, SVGAGI (reference sequence). The CDR3 DNA reads as TGTGCCAGCAGTTACTCACCCGGGGGGGGAAACACCGTATATTTT. Amino acid sequence: CASSYSPGGGNTVYF.

This rearrangement joins TRBV10-2 to TRBJ1-2; 8 bases map to TRBD1. The ends lost 8 bases at V and 7 bases at J; junction bases unmatched: 15. This CDR3 has 15 amino acids. From germline, CDR1 is WSHSY and CDR2 SAAADI. CDR3 in DNA: TGCGCCAGCGGAACCCCGGACAGGGCGCGTGGTGGCTACACCTTC. Translation gives CASGTPDRARGGYTF.

The V gene is TRBV19, the J gene TRBJ1-3; 8 nucleotides match TRBD1. J was trimmed by 0 bases and V by 8 bases; bases with no gene match: 6. Germline V gives CDR1 LNHDA, CDR2 SQIVND (reference sequence). The CDR3 has 15 amino acids. CDR3 DNA: TGTGCCAGTGGGACAGGTGTTCTCTCTGGAAACACCATATATTTT. Amino acids: CASGTGVLSGNTIYF.